This TCR beta chain was captured in a study of neurological immune-mediated disorders. Time point here: longitudinal time-point 3. Looked up from germline, CDR1 is SQVTM and CDR2 is ANQGSEA. The CDR3 length is 8 residues. The V gene lost 4 bases and the J gene lost 9 bases, with 3 bases spanning the gap. TCRdb processed the 5' RACE reads anew with MiXCR; each CDR3 protein has one entry. The sample lists 93,000 or so distinct CDR3 sequences; 9.5% to 14% were seen once. This receptor was identified in a female donor with HTLV-1-associated myelopathy (HAM/TSP). V and J are TRBV29-1 and TRBJ1-2; D not certain. The sequenced sample was PBMCs. The CDR3 sequence is CSVGSYTF. For the CDR3, the DNA is TGCAGCGTTGGTAGCTACACCTTC.